This TCR beta chain was recovered during a study of T cells expressing NK-cell markers. Study-level information: The TCR beta repertoires were obtained from sorted CD3+CD56+NKG2C+, CD3+CD56+NKG2C- and CD3+CD56-NKG2C+ T cells. Study findings and constraints: Each of several donors carried dominant NKG2C+ clonotypes accounting for roughly 1.0-8% of CD8+ T cells.

Reprocessing the 5' RACE reads, TCRdb reports a single entry for every CDR3 protein and omits DNA. The listing records 300,000 to 500,000 distinct CDR3 sequences. Comment on this clonotype: Its antigen is not identified.

The germline V gene has CDR1 MDHEN and CDR2 SYDVKM. This CDR3 has 13 amino acids. The source is a woman between 45 and 60 years old in good health. The chain combines TRBV28 with TRBJ2-1; without DNA, the TCRdb call of TRBD2 cannot be checked. The source material was blood T cells: a sorted CD56 or NKG2C T cell subset, CD4+ or CD8+ T cells, or bulk PBMC T cells (not recorded which). CDR3 in amino acids: CASRPLGPNEQFF.